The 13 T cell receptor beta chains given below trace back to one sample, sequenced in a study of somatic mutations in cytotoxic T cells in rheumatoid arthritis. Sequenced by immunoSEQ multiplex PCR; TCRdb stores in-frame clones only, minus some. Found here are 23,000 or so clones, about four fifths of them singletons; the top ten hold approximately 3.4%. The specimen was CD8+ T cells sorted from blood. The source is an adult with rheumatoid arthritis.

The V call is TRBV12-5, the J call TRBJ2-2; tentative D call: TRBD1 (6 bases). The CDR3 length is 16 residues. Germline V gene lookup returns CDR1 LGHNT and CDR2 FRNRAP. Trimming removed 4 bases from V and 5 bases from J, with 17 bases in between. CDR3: CASGSPGHPLTGELFF. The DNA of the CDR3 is TGTGCTAGTGGTTCACCGGGACATCCTCTGACCGGGGAGCTGTTTTTT.

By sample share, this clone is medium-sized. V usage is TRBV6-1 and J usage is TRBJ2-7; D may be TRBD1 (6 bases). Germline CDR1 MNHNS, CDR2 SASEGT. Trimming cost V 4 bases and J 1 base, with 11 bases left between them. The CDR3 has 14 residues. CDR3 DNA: TGTGCCAGCAGTGCCGTTGGGACATCCTACGAGCAGTACTTC. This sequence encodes CASSAVGTSYEQYF.

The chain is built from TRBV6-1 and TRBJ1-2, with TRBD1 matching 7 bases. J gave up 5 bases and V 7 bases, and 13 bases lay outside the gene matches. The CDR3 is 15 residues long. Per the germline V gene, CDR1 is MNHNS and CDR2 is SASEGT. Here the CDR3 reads CASKGTASPIYGYTF. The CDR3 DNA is TGTGCCAGCAAAGGGACAGCTAGCCCGATATATGGCTACACCTTC.

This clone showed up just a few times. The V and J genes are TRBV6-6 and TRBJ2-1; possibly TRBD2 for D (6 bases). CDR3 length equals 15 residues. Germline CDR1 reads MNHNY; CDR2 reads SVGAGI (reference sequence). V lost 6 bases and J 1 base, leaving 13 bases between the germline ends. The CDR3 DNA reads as TGTGCCAGCAGCACGGACGGGGGTTCCTACAATGAGCAGTTCTTC. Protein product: CASSTDGGSYNEQFF.

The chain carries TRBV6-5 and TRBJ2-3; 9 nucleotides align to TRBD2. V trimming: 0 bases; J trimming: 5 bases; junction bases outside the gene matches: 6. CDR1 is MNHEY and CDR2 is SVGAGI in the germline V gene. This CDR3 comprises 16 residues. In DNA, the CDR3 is TGTGCCAGCAGTTACTCGTGGGCGGGGGGGCAAGATACGCAGTATTTT. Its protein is CASSYSWAGGQDTQYF.

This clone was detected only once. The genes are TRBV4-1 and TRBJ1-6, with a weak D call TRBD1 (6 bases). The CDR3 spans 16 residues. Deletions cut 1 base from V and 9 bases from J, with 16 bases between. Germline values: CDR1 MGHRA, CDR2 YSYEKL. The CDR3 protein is CASSQAQGRISSPLHF. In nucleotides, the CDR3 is TGCGCCAGCAGCCAAGCCCAGGGGCGCATCTCTTCACCCCTCCACTTT.

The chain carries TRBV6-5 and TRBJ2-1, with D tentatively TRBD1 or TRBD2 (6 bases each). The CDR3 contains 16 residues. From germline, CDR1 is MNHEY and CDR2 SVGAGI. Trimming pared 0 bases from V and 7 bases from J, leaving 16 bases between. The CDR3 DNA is TGTGCCAGCAGTTACTCGACTAGGGGGGCGGTTAATGAGCAGTTCTTC. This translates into CASSYSTRGAVNEQFF.

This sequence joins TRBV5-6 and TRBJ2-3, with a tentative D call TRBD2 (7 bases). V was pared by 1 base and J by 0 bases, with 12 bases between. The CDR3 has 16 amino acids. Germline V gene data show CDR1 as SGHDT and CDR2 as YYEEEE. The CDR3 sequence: CASSLLGGLSTDTQYF. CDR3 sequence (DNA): TGTGCCAGCAGCTTGCTCGGGGGGCTTAGCACAGATACGCAGTATTTT.

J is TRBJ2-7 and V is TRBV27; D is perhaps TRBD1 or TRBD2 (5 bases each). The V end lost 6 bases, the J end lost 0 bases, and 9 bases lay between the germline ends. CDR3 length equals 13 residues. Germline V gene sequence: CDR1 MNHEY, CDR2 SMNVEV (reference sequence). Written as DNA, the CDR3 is TGTGCCAGCAGCCCCGGGGCCTCCTACGAGCAGTACTTC. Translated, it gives CASSPGASYEQYF.

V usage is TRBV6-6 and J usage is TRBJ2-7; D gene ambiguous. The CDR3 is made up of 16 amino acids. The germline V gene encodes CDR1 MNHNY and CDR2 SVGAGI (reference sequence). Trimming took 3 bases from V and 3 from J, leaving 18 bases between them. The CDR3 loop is CASSYSDRIPNYEQYF. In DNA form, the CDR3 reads TGTGCCAGCAGTTATTCCGACCGTATCCCGAACTACGAGCAGTACTTC.

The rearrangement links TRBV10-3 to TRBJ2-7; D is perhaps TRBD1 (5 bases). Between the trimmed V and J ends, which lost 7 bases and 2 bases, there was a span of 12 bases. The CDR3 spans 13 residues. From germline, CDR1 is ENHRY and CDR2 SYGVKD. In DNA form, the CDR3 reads TGTGCCATCACCTCGACAGCGACCTACGAGCAGTACTTC. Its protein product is CAITSTATYEQYF.

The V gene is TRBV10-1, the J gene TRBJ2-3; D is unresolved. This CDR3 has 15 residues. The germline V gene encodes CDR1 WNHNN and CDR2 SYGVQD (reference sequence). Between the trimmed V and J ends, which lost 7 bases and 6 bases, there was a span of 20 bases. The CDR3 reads CASKGIRASPDTQYF. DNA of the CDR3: TGCGCCAGCAAGGGAATAAGGGCTTCCCCGGATACGCAGTATTTT.

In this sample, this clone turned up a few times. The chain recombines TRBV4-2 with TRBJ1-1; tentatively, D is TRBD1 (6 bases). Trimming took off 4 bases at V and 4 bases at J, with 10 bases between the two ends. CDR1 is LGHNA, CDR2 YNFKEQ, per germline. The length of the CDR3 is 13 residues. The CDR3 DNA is TGTGCCAGCAGCCTAGGACAGAGCACTGAAGCTTTCTTT. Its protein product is CASSLGQSTEAFF.